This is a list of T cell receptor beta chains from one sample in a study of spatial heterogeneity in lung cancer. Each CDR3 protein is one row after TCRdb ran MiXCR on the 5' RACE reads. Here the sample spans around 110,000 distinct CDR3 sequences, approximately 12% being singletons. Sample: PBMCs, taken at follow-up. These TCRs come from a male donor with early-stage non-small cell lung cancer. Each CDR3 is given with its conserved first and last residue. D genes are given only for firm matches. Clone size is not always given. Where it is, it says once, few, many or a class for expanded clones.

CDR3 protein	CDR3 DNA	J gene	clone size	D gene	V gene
CASSRLMETQYF	TGTGCCAGCAGCAGATTGATGGAGACCCAGTACTTC	TRBJ2-5	-	-	TRBV5-6
CASSFALQPQHF	TGTGCCAGCAGTTTTGCTCTTCAGCCCCAGCATTTT	TRBJ1-5	few	-	TRBV28
CASSPSPDGTAYEQYF	TGTGCCAGCAGCCCGAGCCCCGACGGAACCGCCTACGAGCAGTACTTC	TRBJ2-7	many	-	TRBV11-2
CAISVAGTAYEQYF	TGTGCCATCAGTGTAGCGGGAACAGCCTACGAGCAGTACTTC	TRBJ2-7	few	TRBD2	TRBV10-3
CASRKTATNYGYTF	TGTGCCAGCAGGAAAACAGCTACTAACTATGGCTACACCTTC	TRBJ1-2	many	-	TRBV27
CASSAYWGTEAFF	TGTGCCAGCAGTGCGTACTGGGGCACTGAAGCTTTCTTT	TRBJ1-1	-	-	TRBV12-3/TRBV12-4
CASSLGGTSGGAPNTQYF	TGTGCCAGCAGCTTAGGTGGGACTAGCGGGGGGGCCCCAAATACGCAGTATTTT	TRBJ2-3	many	TRBD2	TRBV7-2
CSVETGRRDGYTF	TGCAGCGTTGAGACTGGGCGGAGGGATGGCTACACCTTC	TRBJ1-2	many	-	TRBV29-1
CASRLGGAETQYF	TGTGCCAGCAGGCTGGGGGGCGCGGAGACCCAGTACTTC	TRBJ2-5	few	-	TRBV28
CASSPWDGMNTEAFF	TGTGCCAGCTCACCCTGGGACGGGATGAACACTGAAGCTTTCTTT	TRBJ1-1	few	-	TRBV18